The source of this T cell receptor beta chain is a study of blood T cell repertoires in COVID-19. About the study: From the United States, Italy and Spain came samples of acute and convalescent COVID-19. The analysed material was cDNA or gDNA that came from T cells, B-cell-depleted T cells, or PBMCs.

In the source study's methods: How many nucleated cells were present was estimated from reference gene primer amplification. Assay: immunoSEQ multiplex PCR; the TCRdb copy retains only in-frame clones and omits some. The DNA gave D and trimming, while V, J and clone size come from that table. Of about 260,000 clones listed, almost 90% are singletons. Seattle's cohort entered during active infection and was followed longitudinally. The V and J ends lost 0 bases and 2 bases respectively, with 3 bases between them. Germline values: CDR1 SGHKS, CDR2 YYEKEE (reference sequence). The CDR3 has 12 amino acids.

Input material: peripheral blood. The chain recombines TRBV5-5 with TRBJ2-7; no reliable D call. This TCR was recovered from a woman between 25 and 40 years old with COVID-19, enrolled during active disease. The CDR3 here is CASSLGTYEQYF. CDR3 bases: TGTGCCAGCAGCTTGGGTACCTACGAGCAGTACTTC.